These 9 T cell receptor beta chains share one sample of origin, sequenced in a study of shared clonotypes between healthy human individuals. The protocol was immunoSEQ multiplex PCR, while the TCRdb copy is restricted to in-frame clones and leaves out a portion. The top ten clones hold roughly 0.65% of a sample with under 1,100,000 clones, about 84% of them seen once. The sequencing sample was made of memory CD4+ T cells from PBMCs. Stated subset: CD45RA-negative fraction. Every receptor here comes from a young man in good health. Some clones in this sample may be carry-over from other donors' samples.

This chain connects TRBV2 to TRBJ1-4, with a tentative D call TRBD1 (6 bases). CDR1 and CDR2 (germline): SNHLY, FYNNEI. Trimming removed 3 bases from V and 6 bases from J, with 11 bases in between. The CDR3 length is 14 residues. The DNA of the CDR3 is TGTGCCAGCAGTGATCCAGGGGTAGATGAAAAACTGTTTTTT. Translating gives CASSDPGVDEKLFF.

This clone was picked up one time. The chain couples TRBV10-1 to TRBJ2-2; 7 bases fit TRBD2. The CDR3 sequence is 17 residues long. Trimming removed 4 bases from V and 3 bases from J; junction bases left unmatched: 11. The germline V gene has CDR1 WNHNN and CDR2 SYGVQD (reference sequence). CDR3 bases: TGCGCCAGCAGTGCCCCTTTTGCGGGAGCGCACACCGGGGAGCTGTTTTTT. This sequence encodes CASSAPFAGAHTGELFF.

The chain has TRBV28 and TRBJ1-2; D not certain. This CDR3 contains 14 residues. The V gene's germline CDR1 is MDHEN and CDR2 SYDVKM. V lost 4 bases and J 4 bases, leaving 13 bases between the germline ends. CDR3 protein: CASSSEGWSYGYTF. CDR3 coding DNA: TGTGCCAGCAGTTCTGAAGGTTGGAGCTATGGCTACACCTTC.

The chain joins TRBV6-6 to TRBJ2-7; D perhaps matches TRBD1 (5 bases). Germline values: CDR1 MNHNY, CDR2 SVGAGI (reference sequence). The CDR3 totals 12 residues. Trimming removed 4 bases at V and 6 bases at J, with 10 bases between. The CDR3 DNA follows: TGTGCCAGCAGTTCCCAGGGTTCCGAGCAGTACTTC. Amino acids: CASSSQGSEQYF.

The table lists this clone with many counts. The CDR3 bases are TGTGCCAGCAGCCTATCGGGGGCCAACGTCCTGACTTTC. The encoded protein is CASSLSGANVLTF. The chain couples TRBV14 to TRBJ2-6; no clear D. The CDR3 consists of 13 residues. Germline values: CDR1 SGHDN, CDR2 FVKESK. V was trimmed by 4 bases and J by 4 bases, leaving 5 bases between them. The entire variable domain, with the rest obtained from reference TRBV14 and TRBJ2-6, is as follows: EAGVTQFPSHSVIEKGQTVTLRCDPISGHDNLYWYRRVMGKEIKFLLHFVKESKQDESGMPNNRFLAERTGGTYSTLKVQPAELEDSGVYFCASSLSGANVLTFGAGSRLTVL.

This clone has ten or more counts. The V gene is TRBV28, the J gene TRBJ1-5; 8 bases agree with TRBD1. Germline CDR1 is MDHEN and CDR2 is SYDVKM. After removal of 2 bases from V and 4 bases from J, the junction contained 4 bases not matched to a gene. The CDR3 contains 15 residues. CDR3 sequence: CASSLTGQGNQPQHF. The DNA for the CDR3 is TGTGCCAGCAGTTTAACTGGACAGGGAAATCAGCCCCAGCATTTT.

The CDR3 DNA reads TGTGCCAGCAGCTTAGCGGGACTAGGAGGAGATACGCAGTATTTT. Translated, it gives CASSLAGLGGDTQYF. The chain uses TRBV7-2 and TRBJ2-3; 8 nucleotides align to TRBD2. The CDR3 length is 15 residues. Trimming removed 0 bases from V and 5 bases from J; junction bases left unmatched: 4. Germline V CDR1 and CDR2: SGHTA, FQGNSA.

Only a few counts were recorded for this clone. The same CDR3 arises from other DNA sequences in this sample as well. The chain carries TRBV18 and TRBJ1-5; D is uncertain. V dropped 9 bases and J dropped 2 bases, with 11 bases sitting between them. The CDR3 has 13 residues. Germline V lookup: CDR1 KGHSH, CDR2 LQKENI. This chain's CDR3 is CASSADRNQPQHF. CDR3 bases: TGTGCCAGTTCCGCTGATCGCAATCAGCCCCAGCATTTT. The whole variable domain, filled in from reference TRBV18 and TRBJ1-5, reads NAGVMQNPRHLVRRRGQEARLRCSPMKGHSHVYWYRQLPEEGLKFMVYLQKENIIDESGMPKERFSAEFPKEGPSILRIQQVVRGDSAAYFCASSADRNQPQHFGDGTRLSIL.

CDR3 bases: TGTGCCAGCAGTTTCCGGGACAGGCACAATCAGCCCCAGCATTTT. Protein sequence: CASSFRDRHNQPQHF. The rearrangement joins TRBV28 to TRBJ1-5; 8 bases line up with TRBD1. CDR1 is MDHEN and CDR2 is SYDVKM in the germline V gene. The CDR3 length is 15 residues. The trim removed 3 bases at V and 3 bases at J, leaving 4 bases unmatched. Drawing the rest from reference TRBV28 and TRBJ1-5, the complete variable domain is DVKVTQSSRYLVKRTGEKVFLECVQDMDHENMFWYRQDPGLGLRLIYFSYDVKMKEKGDIPEGYSVSREKKERFSLILESASTNQTSMYLCASSFRDRHNQPQHFGDGTRLSIL.